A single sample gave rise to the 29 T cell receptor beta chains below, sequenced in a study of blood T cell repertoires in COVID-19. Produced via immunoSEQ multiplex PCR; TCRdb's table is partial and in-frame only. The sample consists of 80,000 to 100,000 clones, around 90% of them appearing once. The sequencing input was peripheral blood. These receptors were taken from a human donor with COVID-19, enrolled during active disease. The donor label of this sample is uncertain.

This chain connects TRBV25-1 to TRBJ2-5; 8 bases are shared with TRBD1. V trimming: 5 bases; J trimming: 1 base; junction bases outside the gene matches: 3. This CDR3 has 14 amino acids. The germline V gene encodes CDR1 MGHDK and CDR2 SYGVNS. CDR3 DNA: TGTGCCAGCAGTCGGACAGGGCCCCAAGAGACCCAGTACTTC. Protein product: CASSRTGPQETQYF.

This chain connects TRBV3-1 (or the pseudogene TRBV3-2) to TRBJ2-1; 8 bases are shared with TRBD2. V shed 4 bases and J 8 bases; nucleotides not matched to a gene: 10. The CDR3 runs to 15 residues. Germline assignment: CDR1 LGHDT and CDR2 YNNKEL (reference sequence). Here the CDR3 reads CASSLRGTRGHEQFF. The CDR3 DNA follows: TGTGCCAGCAGCCTCCGCGGGACTAGGGGCCATGAGCAGTTCTTC.

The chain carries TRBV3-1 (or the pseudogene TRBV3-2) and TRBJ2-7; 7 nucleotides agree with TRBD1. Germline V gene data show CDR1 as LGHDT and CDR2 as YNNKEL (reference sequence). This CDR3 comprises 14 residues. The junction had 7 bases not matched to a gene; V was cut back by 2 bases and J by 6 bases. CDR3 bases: TGTGCCAGCAGCCAATTGACAGGGTCTAGCGAGCAGTACTTC. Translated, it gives CASSQLTGSSEQYF.

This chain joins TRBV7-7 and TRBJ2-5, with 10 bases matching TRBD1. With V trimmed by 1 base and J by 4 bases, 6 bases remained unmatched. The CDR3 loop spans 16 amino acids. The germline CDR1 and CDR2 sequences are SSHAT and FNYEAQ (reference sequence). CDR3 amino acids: CASSLVWDRGAETQYF. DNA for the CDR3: TGTGCCAGCAGCTTAGTCTGGGACAGGGGTGCAGAGACCCAGTACTTC.

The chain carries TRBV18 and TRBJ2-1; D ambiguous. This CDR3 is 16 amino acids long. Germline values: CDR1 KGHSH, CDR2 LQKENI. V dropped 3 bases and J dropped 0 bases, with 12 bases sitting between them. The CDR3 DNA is TGTGCCAGCTCACCTCGGGTCGGAAGCTCCTACAATGAGCAGTTCTTC. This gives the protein CASSPRVGSSYNEQFF.

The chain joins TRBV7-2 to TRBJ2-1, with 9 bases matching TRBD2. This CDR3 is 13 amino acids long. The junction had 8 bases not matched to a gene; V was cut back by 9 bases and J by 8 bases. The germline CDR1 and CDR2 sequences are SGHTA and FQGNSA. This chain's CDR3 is CASRLAGADEQFF. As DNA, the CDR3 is TGTGCCAGTAGGTTAGCGGGAGCGGATGAGCAGTTCTTC.

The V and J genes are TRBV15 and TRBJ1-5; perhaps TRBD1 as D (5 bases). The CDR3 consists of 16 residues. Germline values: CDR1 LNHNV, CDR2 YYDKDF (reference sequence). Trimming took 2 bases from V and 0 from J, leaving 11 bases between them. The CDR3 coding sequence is TGTGCCACCAGCAGACTGGACACCAATAGCAATCAGCCCCAGCATTTT. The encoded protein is CATSRLDTNSNQPQHF.

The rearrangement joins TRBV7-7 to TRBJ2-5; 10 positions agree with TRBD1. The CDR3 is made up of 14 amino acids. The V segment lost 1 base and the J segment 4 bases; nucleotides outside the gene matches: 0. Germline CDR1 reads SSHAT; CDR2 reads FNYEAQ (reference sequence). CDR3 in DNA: TGTGCCAGCAGCTTAGGGGACAGGGGAGAGACCCAGTACTTC. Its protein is CASSLGDRGETQYF. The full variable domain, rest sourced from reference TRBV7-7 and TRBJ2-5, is GAGVSQSPRYKVTKRGQDVTLRCDPISSHATLYWYQQALGQGPEFLTYFNYEAQPDKSGLPSDRFSAERPEGSISTLTIQRTEQRDSAMYRCASSLGDRGETQYFGPGTRLLVL.

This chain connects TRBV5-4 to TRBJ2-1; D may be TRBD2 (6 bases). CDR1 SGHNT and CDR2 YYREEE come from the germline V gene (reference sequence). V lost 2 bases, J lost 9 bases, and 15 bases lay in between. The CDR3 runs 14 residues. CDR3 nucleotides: TGTGCCAGCAGCTTTACAGGACTAAGTCCTGAGCAGTTCTTC. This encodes CASSFTGLSPEQFF.

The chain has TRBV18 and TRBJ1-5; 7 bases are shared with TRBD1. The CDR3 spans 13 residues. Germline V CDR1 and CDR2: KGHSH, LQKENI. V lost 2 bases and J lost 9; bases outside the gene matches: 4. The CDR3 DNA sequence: TGTGCCAGCTCACCAGACAGGGAGAGGCCCCAGCATTTT. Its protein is CASSPDRERPQHF.

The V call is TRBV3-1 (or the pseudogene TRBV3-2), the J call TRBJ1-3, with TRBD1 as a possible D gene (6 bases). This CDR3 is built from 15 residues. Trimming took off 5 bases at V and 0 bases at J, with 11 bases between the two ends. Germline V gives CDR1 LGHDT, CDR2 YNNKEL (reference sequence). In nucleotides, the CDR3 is TGTGCCAGCAGCTCCTGGGACATCTCTGGAAACACCATATATTTT. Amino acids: CASSSWDISGNTIYF.

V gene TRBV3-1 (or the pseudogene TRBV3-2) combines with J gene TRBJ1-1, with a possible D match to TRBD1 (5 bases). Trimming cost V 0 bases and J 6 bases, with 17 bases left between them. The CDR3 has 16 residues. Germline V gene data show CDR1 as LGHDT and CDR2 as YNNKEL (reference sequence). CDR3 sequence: CASSQEVWAGDPEAFF. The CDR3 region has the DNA TGTGCCAGCAGCCAAGAGGTATGGGCGGGGGACCCTGAAGCTTTCTTT.

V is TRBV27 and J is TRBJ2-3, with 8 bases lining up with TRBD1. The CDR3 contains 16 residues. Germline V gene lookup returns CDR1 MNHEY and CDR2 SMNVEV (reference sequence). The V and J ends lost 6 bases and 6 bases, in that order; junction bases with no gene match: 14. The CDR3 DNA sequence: TGTGCCAGCAGCCCCAGGACAGGGTTGGAGGCGGATACGCAGTATTTT. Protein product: CASSPRTGLEADTQYF.

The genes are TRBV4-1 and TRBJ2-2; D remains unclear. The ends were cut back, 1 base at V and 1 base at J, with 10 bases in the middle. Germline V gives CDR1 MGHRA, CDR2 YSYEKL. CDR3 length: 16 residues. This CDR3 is CASSQARLKNTGELFF. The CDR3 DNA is TGCGCCAGCAGCCAAGCCCGGTTGAAGAACACCGGGGAGCTGTTTTTT.

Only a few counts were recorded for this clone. CDR3 residues: CASRVAITDTQYF. The DNA of the CDR3 is TGTGCCAGCAGAGTAGCGATCACAGATACGCAGTATTTT. This chain uses TRBV12-3 or TRBV12-4 with TRBJ2-3, with a tentative D call TRBD2 (5 bases). V lost 6 bases and J 2 bases, leaving 9 bases between the germline ends. The CDR3 totals 13 residues.

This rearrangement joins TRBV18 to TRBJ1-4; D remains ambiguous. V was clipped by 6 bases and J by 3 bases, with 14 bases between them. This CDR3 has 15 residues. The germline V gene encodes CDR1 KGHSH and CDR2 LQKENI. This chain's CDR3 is CASSFNQDSNEKLFF. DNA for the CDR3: TGTGCCAGCTCCTTTAACCAGGACTCTAATGAAAAACTGTTTTTT.

The CDR3 here is CASSLESERGLHF. The CDR3 region has the DNA TGTGCCAGCAGCTTGGAGTCCGAACGAGGCCTCCACTTT. J is TRBJ1-6 and V is TRBV5-5; D ambiguous. The CDR3 extends over 13 amino acids. Germline V gene data show CDR1 as SGHKS and CDR2 as YYEKEE (reference sequence). V was clipped by 0 bases and J by 15 bases, with 13 bases between them.

DNA for the CDR3: TGTGCCAGCAGCCCCTTTCACCTGGCGGACGAGCAGTACTTC. Its translation: CASSPFHLADEQYF. The V and J genes are TRBV5-6 and TRBJ2-7; no definite D call. The CDR3 length is 14 residues. Germline V gene sequence: CDR1 SGHDT, CDR2 YYEEEE. Trimming took off 4 bases at V and 5 bases at J, with 16 bases between the two ends.

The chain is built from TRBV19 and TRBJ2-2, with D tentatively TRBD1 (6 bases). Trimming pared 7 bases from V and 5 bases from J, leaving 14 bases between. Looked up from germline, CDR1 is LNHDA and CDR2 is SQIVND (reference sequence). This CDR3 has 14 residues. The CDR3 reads CASNAGVLTGELFF. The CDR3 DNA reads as TGTGCCAGTAATGCAGGGGTATTAACCGGGGAGCTGTTTTTT.

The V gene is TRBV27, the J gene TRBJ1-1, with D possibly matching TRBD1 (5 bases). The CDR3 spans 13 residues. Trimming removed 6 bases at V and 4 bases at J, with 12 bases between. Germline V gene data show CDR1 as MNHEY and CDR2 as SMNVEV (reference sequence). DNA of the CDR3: TGTGCCAGCAGCCTCCTGGGGGGCACTGAAGCTTTCTTT. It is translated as CASSLLGGTEAFF.

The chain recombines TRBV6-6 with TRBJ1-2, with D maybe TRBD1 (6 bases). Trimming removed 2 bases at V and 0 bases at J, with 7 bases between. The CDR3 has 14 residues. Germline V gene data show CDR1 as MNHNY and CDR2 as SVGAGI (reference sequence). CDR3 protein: CASSYQGPNYGYTF. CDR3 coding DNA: TGTGCCAGCAGTTACCAGGGGCCTAACTATGGCTACACCTTC.

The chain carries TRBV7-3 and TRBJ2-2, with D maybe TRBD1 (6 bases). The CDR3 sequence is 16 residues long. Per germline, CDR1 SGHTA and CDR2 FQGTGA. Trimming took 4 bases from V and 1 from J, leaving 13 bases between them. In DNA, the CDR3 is TGTGCCAGCAGCTCACAGGGTCTCGGGAACACCGGGGAGCTGTTTTTT. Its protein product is CASSSQGLGNTGELFF.

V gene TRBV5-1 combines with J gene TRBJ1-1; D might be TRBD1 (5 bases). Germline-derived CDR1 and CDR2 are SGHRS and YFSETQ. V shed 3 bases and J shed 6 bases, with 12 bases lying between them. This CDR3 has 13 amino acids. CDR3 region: CASSSMDTPEAFF. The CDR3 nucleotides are TGCGCCAGCAGCTCCATGGACACCCCTGAAGCTTTCTTT. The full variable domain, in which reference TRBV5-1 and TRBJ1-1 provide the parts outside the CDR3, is KAGVTQTPRYLIKTRGQQVTLSCSPISGHRSVSWYQQTPGQGLQFLFEYFSETQRNKGNFPGRFSGRQFSNSRSEMNVSTLELGDSALYLCASSSMDTPEAFFGQGTRLTVV.

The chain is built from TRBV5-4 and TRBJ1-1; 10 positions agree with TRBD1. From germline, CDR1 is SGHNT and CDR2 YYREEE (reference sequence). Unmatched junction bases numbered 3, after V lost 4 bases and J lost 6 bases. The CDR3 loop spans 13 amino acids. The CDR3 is CASSQGQGSEAFF. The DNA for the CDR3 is TGTGCCAGCAGCCAGGGACAGGGGTCTGAAGCTTTCTTT.

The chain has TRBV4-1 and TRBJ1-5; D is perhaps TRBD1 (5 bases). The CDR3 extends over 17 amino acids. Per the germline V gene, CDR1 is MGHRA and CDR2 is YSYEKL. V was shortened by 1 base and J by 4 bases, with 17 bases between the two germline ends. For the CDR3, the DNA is TGCGCCAGCAGCCAAGTGCGTTACGGGGAGGGGAATCAGCCCCAGCATTTT. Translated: CASSQVRYGEGNQPQHF.

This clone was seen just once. CDR3 nucleotides: TGTGCCAGTAAGCGGGGAACTACAGATACGCAGTATTTT. It specifies CASKRGTTDTQYF. This chain links TRBV19 with TRBJ2-3, with 7 positions matching TRBD2. Germline loops: CDR1 LNHDA, CDR2 SQIVND (reference sequence). The CDR3 spans 13 residues. V shed 7 bases and J 3 bases; nucleotides not matched to a gene: 4.

The CDR3 coding sequence is TGTGCCAGCAGCTCGCGACAGGGTTCCCCATCGAACACCGGGGAGCTGTTTTTT. Translated: CASSSRQGSPSNTGELFF. V and J are TRBV11-2 and TRBJ2-2, with 7 nucleotides matching TRBD1. The CDR3 has 18 amino acids. Germline CDR1 reads SGHAT; CDR2 reads FQNNGV. The V gene end was trimmed by 4 bases and the J gene end by 0 bases; junction bases not matched to a gene: 11.

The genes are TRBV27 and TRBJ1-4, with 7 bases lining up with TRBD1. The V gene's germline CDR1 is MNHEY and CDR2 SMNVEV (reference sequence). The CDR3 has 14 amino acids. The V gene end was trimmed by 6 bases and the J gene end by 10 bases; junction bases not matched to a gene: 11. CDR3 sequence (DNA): TGTGCCAGCAGGGGACAGTACGGTCTCGGAAAACTGTTTTTT. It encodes CASRGQYGLGKLFF.

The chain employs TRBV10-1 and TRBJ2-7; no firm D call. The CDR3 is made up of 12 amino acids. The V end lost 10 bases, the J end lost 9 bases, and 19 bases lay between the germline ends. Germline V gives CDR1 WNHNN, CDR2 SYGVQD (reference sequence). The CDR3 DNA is TGCGCCACCTCGAGTGAGGTTGGTCGGCAGTACTTC. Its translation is CATSSEVGRQYF.